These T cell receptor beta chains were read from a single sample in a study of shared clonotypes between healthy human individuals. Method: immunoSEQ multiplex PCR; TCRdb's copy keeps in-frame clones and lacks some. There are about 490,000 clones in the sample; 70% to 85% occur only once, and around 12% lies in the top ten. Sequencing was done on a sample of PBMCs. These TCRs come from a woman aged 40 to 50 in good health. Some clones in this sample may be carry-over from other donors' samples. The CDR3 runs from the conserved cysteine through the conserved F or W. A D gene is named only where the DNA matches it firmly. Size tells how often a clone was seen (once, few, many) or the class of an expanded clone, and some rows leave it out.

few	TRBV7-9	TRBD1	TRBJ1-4	CASAKTGGEKLFF	TGTGCCAGCGCCAAGACAGGGGGGGAAAAACTGTTTTTT
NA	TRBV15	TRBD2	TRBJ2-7	CATSRETSGNYEQYF	TGTGCCACCAGCAGAGAGACTAGCGGGAACTACGAGCAGTACTTC
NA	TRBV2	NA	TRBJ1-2	CASSEEQTGYTF	TGTGCCAGCAGTGAAGAGCAGACGGGCTACACCTTC
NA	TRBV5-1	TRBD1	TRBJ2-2	CASSLGQVRSTGELFF	TGCGCCAGCAGCCTAGGACAGGTCCGGAGCACCGGGGAGCTGTTTTTT
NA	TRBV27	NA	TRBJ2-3	CASSFQYTDTQYF	TGTGCCAGCAGTTTTCAGTACACAGATACGCAGTATTTT
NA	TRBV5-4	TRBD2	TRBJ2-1	CASSLTGTSREQFF	TGTGCCAGCAGCTTGACCGGGACTAGCCGTGAGCAGTTCTTC
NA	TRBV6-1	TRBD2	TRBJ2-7	CASSEGTKYEQYF	TGTGCCAGCAGTGAGGGGACTAAATACGAGCAGTACTTC
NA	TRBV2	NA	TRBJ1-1	CASSEFGGRNTEAFF	TGTGCCAGCAGTGAATTCGGGGGAAGGAACACTGAAGCTTTCTTT
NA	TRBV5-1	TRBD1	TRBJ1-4	CASSTGQGNEKLFF	TGCGCCAGCAGCACCGGACAGGGAAATGAAAAACTGTTTTTT
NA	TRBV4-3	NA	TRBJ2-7	CASSQERSLGEQYF	TGCGCCAGCAGCCAAGAAAGATCTCTCGGCGAGCAGTACTTC
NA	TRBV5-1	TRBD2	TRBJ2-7	CASSSRTSGRAPHEQYF	TGCGCCAGCAGCTCCCGGACTAGCGGGAGGGCCCCCCACGAGCAGTACTTC
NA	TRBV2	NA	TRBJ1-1	CASSLGQALEAFF	TGTGCCAGCAGCCTCGGGCAGGCCCTTGAAGCTTTCTTT
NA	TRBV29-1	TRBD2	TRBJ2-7	CSVASGLATEQYF	TGCAGCGTTGCATCGGGACTAGCGACCGAGCAGTACTTC
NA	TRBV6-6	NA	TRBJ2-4	CASKVNRENIQYF	TGTGCCAGCAAAGTGAACAGGGAAAACATTCAGTACTTC
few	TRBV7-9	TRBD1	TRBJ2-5	CASSLGWTGDQETQYF	TGTGCCAGCAGCTTAGGGTGGACAGGAGACCAAGAGACCCAGTACTTC
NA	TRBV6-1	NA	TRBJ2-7	CASGATYEQYF	TGTGCCAGCGGCGCCACTTACGAGCAGTACTTC
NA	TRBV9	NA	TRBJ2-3	CASSVRSRGADTQYF	TGTGCCAGCAGCGTAAGGAGTAGAGGGGCAGATACGCAGTATTTT
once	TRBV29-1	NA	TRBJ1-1	CSVRVRETEAFF	TGCAGCGTTCGGGTTAGAGAAACTGAAGCTTTCTTT
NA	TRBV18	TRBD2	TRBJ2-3	CASSTGTSGRAEDTQYF	TGTGCCAGCTCAACAGGGACTAGCGGGAGGGCCGAAGATACGCAGTATTTT
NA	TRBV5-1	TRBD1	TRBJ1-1	CASSFMPGGSGGNTEAFF	TGCGCCAGCAGCTTTATGCCGGGAGGGTCAGGGGGGAACACTGAAGCTTTCTTT
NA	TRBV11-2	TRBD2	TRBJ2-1	CASSTGLAGGFSYNEQFF	TGTGCCAGCAGCACGGGACTAGCGGGAGGGTTCTCCTACAATGAGCAGTTCTTC
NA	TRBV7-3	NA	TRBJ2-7	CASSPDQAYEQYF	TGTGCCAGCAGCCCCGACCAAGCCTACGAGCAGTACTTC
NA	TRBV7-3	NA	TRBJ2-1	CASSQNSPSRNYNEQFF	TGTGCCAGCAGCCAAAATTCCCCTAGCCGGAACTACAATGAGCAGTTCTTC
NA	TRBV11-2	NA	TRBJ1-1	CASSFGSGTLNTEAFF	TGTGCCAGCAGCTTTGGGTCCGGGACACTGAACACTGAAGCTTTCTTT
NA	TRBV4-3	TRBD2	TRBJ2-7	CASSQDWASGSDEQYF	TGCGCCAGCAGCCAAGATTGGGCTAGCGGGAGCGACGAGCAGTACTTC
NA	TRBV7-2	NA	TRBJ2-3	CASNRGAGQWDTQYF	TGTGCCAGCAATAGGGGGGCAGGACAATGGGATACGCAGTATTTT
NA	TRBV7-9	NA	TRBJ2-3	CASSQPAGGLIEDTQYF	TGTGCCAGCAGCCAACCTGCTGGCGGCCTGATAGAGGATACGCAGTATTTT
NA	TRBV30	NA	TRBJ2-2	CAWSGTPNTGELFF	TGTGCCTGGTCCGGGACACCGAACACCGGGGAGCTGTTTTTT
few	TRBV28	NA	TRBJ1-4	CASSLGYEKLFF	TGTGCCAGCAGTCTAGGGTATGAAAAACTGTTTTTT
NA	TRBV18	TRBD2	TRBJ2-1	CASSPLLWPSGTNEQFF	TGTGCCAGCTCACCACTGTTGTGGCCTAGCGGGACCAATGAGCAGTTCTTC
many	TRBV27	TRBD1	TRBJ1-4	CASRDRGTGANEKLFF	TGTGCCAGCCGGGACAGGGGGACGGGGGCTAATGAAAAACTGTTTTTT
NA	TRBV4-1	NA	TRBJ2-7	CASSQRTGLAGERYEQYF	TGCGCCAGCAGCCAACGGACAGGGTTAGCGGGAGAACGTTACGAGCAGTACTTC
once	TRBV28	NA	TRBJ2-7	CASRTGGRAHEQYF	TGTGCCAGCCGAACCGGAGGCAGGGCACACGAGCAGTACTTC
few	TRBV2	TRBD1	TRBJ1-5	CASRPSLDRGVRPQHF	TGTGCCAGCAGACCCTCCTTGGACAGGGGCGTTCGGCCCCAGCATTTT
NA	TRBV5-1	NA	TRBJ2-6	CASSLDYSGANVLTF	TGCGCCAGCAGCTTGGACTACTCTGGGGCCAACGTCCTGACTTTC
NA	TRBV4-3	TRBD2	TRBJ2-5	CASSQEYGAGGSIQYF	TGCGCCAGCAGCCAAGAGTATGGAGCGGGAGGGTCTATCCAGTACTTC
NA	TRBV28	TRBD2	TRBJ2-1	CASSPGLAGVSYNEQFF	TGTGCCAGCAGCCCGGGACTAGCGGGAGTTTCCTACAATGAGCAGTTCTTC
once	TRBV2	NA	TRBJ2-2	CASSTYTGELFF	TGTGCCAGCAGTACTTACACCGGGGAGCTGTTTTTT
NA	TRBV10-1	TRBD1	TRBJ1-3	CASSECLGGAWNTIYF	TGCGCCAGCAGTGAGTGTCTAGGGGGCGCGTGGAACACCATATATTTT
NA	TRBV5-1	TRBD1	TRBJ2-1	CASSWGQGNEQFF	TGCGCCAGCAGCTGGGGACAGGGCAATGAGCAGTTCTTC